These 14 T cell receptor beta chains came from one sample sequenced in a study of blood T cell repertoires in COVID-19. Clones were read by immunoSEQ multiplex PCR, and TCRdb kept only the in-frame ones, dropping some. The table includes tens of thousands of clones, about nine tenths detected once. The sample was peripheral blood. The receptors stem from a man of 80 years or more with acute or convalescent COVID-19.

The chain has TRBV9 and TRBJ1-4, with 7 bases aligning to TRBD1. CDR3 length equals 14 residues. Germline V gene sequence: CDR1 SGDLS, CDR2 YYNGEE. With V trimmed by 7 bases and J by 5 bases, 8 bases remained unmatched. CDR3 sequence: CASGDRAINEKLFF. CDR3 DNA sequence: TGTGCCAGCGGTGACAGGGCCATAAATGAAAAACTGTTTTTT.

The chain combines TRBV4-2 with TRBJ1-2; D is uncertain. Trimming shortened V by 0 bases and J by 2 bases, and 10 bases separated the two germline ends. CDR1 LGHNA and CDR2 YNFKEQ come from the germline V gene. This CDR3 has 15 amino acids. Here the CDR3 reads CASSQDQRANYGYTF. CDR3 coding DNA: TGTGCCAGCAGCCAAGATCAAAGAGCGAACTATGGCTACACCTTC.

V and J are TRBV7-8 and TRBJ1-5; TRBD1 is a possible D gene (5 bases). The length of the CDR3 is 14 residues. Germline V gene lookup returns CDR1 SGHVS and CDR2 FQNEAQ. The V end was cut by 1 base, the J end by 7 bases, with 11 bases between. CDR3 loop: CASSLGSGEQPQHF. The DNA for the CDR3 is TGTGCCAGCAGCTTAGGGTCGGGGGAGCAGCCCCAGCATTTT.

The V call is TRBV12-3 or TRBV12-4, the J call TRBJ2-3; D unresolved. The germline V and J ends were trimmed by 2 bases and 5 bases, with 5 bases remaining between them. The length of the CDR3 is 12 residues. The CDR3 DNA sequence: TGTGCCAGCAGTTTAATCGGAGATACGCAGTATTTT. Encoded protein: CASSLIGDTQYF.

J is TRBJ2-7 and V is TRBV27; D uncertain. This CDR3 is built from 15 residues. Germline V gives CDR1 MNHEY, CDR2 SMNVEV (reference sequence). The V gene lost 3 bases and the J gene lost 6 bases, with 18 bases spanning the gap. CDR3 DNA sequence: TGTGCCAGCAGTTTTCCATCCGGTGGAGTCGGCGAGCAGTACTTC. Translated, it gives CASSFPSGGVGEQYF.

The V gene is TRBV29-1, the J gene TRBJ1-2; possible D gene TRBD1, 5 bases. Per germline, CDR1 SQVTM and CDR2 ANQGSEA. The CDR3 contains 13 residues. The V gene lost 1 base and the J gene lost 7 bases, with 13 bases spanning the gap. The DNA for the CDR3 is TGCAGCGTTGAAGCATTGGACGGGGGTGGCTACACCTTC. As protein: CSVEALDGGGYTF.

The CDR3 spells CASSIGGAGGRYNEQFF. The CDR3 nucleotides read TGTGCCAGTAGTATAGGGGGAGCGGGGGGCCGCTACAATGAGCAGTTCTTC. V gene TRBV19 combines with J gene TRBJ2-1; 9 positions agree with TRBD2. The CDR3 is made up of 17 amino acids. J lost 3 bases, V lost 1 base, and 7 bases had no gene match. The germline V gene encodes CDR1 LNHDA and CDR2 SQIVND (reference sequence).

The chain uses TRBV12-2 and TRBJ2-3; no DNA check was done on the table's D call, TRBD1. TRBV12-2 is an annotated pseudogene. This CDR3 has 15 amino acids. The CDR3 loop is CASRLKGGGPDTQYF. The CDR3, as DNA: TGTGCAAGTCGCTTGAAGGGTGGGGGCCCAGATACGCAGTATTTT.

This clone was counted a single time. CDR3 region: CASSLSGGVSYEQYF. CDR3 bases: TGTGCCAGCAGCCTCTCGGGGGGCGTGTCCTACGAGCAGTACTTC. This chain links TRBV7-2 with TRBJ2-7; possibly TRBD2 for D (7 bases). Germline lookup yields CDR1 SGHTA and CDR2 FQGNSA. This CDR3 contains 15 residues. Trimming shortened V by 5 bases and J by 1 base, and 15 bases separated the two germline ends.

This clone is a singleton in its sample. The J gene is TRBJ2-1, the V gene TRBV5-1, with D perhaps matching TRBD1 or TRBD2 (7 bases each). CDR1 SGHRS and CDR2 YFSETQ come from the germline V gene. The CDR3 runs to 14 residues. CDR3 sequence (DNA): TGCGCAAGCGGGACAGAATTTCTCTACAATGAGCAGTTCTTC. Amino acids: CASGTEFLYNEQFF.

Details on this clone: Relative to the germline gene, one junction end is altered; a read error may explain this. This chain joins TRBV7-7 and TRBJ2-2, with 7 bases fitting TRBD1. CDR3 size: 15 residues. From germline, CDR1 is SSHAT and CDR2 FNYEAQ (reference sequence). The DNA of the CDR3 is TGTGCTAGCAGCTTAAGTCGTCAGGGGGCCGGGGAGCTGTTTTTT. It specifies CASSLSRQGAGELFF.

The chain uses TRBV6-6 and TRBJ1-1; no clear D gene. Deletions cut 2 bases from V and 11 bases from J, with 9 bases between. Germline-derived CDR1 and CDR2 are MNHNY and SVGAGI (reference sequence). The CDR3 runs 11 residues. The CDR3 region is CASSYGQAAFF. The CDR3 coding sequence is TGTGCCAGCAGTTACGGGCAGGCGGCTTTCTTT.

This sequence joins TRBV30 and TRBJ1-5; no clear D. The V gene's germline CDR1 is GTSNPN and CDR2 SVGIG (reference sequence). The CDR3 totals 14 residues. V lost 2 bases to trimming and J lost 0 bases, with 8 bases between them. The CDR3, as DNA: TGTGCCTGGAGTATCGTTTCTAGCAATCAGCCCCAGCATTTT. It specifies CAWSIVSSNQPQHF.

This clone has just one count. This chain connects TRBV18 to TRBJ2-5, with a weak D call TRBD1 (5 bases). Germline V CDR1 and CDR2: KGHSH, LQKENI. Trimming took 2 bases from V and 4 from J, leaving 8 bases between them. The CDR3 totals 13 residues. The CDR3, as DNA: TGTGCCAGCTCACCAAACCAGGGAGAGACCCAGTACTTC. It translates to CASSPNQGETQYF.